The 18 T cell receptor beta chains presented below share a single source sample, sequenced in a study of blood T cell repertoires in COVID-19. Assay used: immunoSEQ multiplex PCR; TCRdb lists only in-frame clones, some missing. The sample carries roughly 250,000 clones, about 90% recorded once. Sequencing was carried out using PBMCs or T cells enriched from blood (not recorded which). Receptors were obtained from a woman between 25 and 40 years old with acute COVID-19.

The chain couples TRBV11-3 to TRBJ2-3; weak D call: TRBD1 (6 bases). This CDR3 has 13 amino acids. Germline CDR1 reads SGHNT; CDR2 reads YENEEA. With 1 base removed from V and 12 bases from J, the gap between germline ends came to 14 bases. The CDR3 bases are TGTGCCAGCAGCTTAGCGAAGGGGGAAGTACAGTATTTT. Translated, it gives CASSLAKGEVQYF.

This chain connects TRBV7-9 to TRBJ1-2; D is ambiguous. The germline V and J ends were trimmed by 5 bases and 2 bases, with 12 bases remaining between them. CDR3 length: 14 residues. Germline CDR1 reads SEHNR; CDR2 reads FQNEAQ (reference sequence). In nucleotides, the CDR3 is TGTGCCAGCAGCCAAGTGCTACGGAACTATGGCTACACCTTC. Its translation: CASSQVLRNYGYTF.

V gene TRBV3-1 (or the pseudogene TRBV3-2) combines with J gene TRBJ1-6, with D possibly being TRBD1 (5 bases). V was clipped by 3 bases and J by 9 bases, with 15 bases between them. There are 15 residues in the CDR3. Germline-derived CDR1 and CDR2 are LGHDT and YNNKEL (reference sequence). The CDR3 reads CASSHRKGLFSPLHF. CDR3 nucleotide sequence: TGTGCCAGCAGCCACCGAAAGGGGTTATTTTCACCCCTCCACTTT.

In this sample, this clone turned up once. Other DNA sequences from this sample encode an identical CDR3 as well. The rearrangement joins TRBV9 to TRBJ2-7; TRBD2 matches 7 bases. The CDR3 has 15 amino acids. With V trimmed by 0 bases and J by 0 bases, 3 bases remained unmatched. Germline V gene lookup returns CDR1 SGDLS and CDR2 YYNGEE. The chain's CDR3 is CASSVEASGSYEQYF. CDR3 nucleotide sequence: TGTGCCAGCAGCGTAGAAGCTAGCGGCTCCTACGAGCAGTACTTC.

The V gene is TRBV9, the J gene TRBJ1-4; 7 nucleotides align to TRBD1. The V and J ends lost 4 bases and 5 bases, in that order; junction bases with no gene match: 11. There are 16 residues in the CDR3. Germline V gene lookup returns CDR1 SGDLS and CDR2 YYNGEE. The CDR3 sequence: CASSTGQNGPNEKLFF. The CDR3 DNA follows: TGTGCCAGCAGCACGGGACAGAATGGACCAAATGAAAAACTGTTTTTT.

As DNA, the CDR3 is TGTGCTAGTGGTCTAACACAGGGGGCAATCGACACCGGGGAGCTGTTTTTT. Its translation: CASGLTQGAIDTGELFF. The genes are TRBV12-5 and TRBJ2-2; TRBD1 matches 9 bases. Trimming at V came to 5 bases and at J to 3 bases, leaving 10 bases not matched to a gene. The CDR3 is 17 residues long. Germline V gives CDR1 LGHNT, CDR2 FRNRAP. Drawing the rest from reference TRBV12-5 and TRBJ2-2, the complete variable domain is DARVTQTPRHKVTEMGQEVTMRCQPILGHNTVFWYRQTMMQGLELLAYFRNRAPLDDSGMPKDRFSAEMPDATLATLKIQPSEPRDSAVYFCASGLTQGAIDTGELFFGEGSRLTVL.

The CDR3 sequence is CASSLSIPVYRGEYEQYF. The CDR3 bases are TGTGCCAGCAGCTTATCGATACCAGTTTATCGGGGGGAATACGAGCAGTACTTC. The chain combines TRBV7-8 with TRBJ2-7; 7 bases are a match to TRBD2. Germline trimming cut 2 bases from V and 4 bases from J; bases unmatched to any gene: 17. Germline-derived CDR1 and CDR2 are SGHVS and FQNEAQ. This CDR3 has 18 residues.

The chain recombines TRBV28 with TRBJ2-3; 7 bases are shared with TRBD1. V dropped 6 bases and J dropped 4; count of bases not matched to a gene: 7. The CDR3 is 14 residues long. Per germline, CDR1 MDHEN and CDR2 SYDVKM. The CDR3 is CASRMQGVADTQYF. The CDR3 DNA sequence: TGTGCCAGCAGAATGCAGGGGGTCGCAGATACGCAGTATTTT.

The chain carries TRBV6-5 and TRBJ1-1; D uncertain. Germline V gene data show CDR1 as MNHEY and CDR2 as SVGAGI. V was shortened by 0 bases and J by 0 bases, with 5 bases between the two germline ends. The CDR3 spans 14 residues. The CDR3 DNA is TGTGCCAGCAGTTACTCGCGGTTGAACACTGAAGCTTTCTTT. Protein: CASSYSRLNTEAFF.

The rearrangement uses TRBV21-1 and TRBJ2-2; TRBD2 is the table's D call, not checked against the DNA. TRBV21-1 is reported as a pseudogene. There are 21 residues in the CDR3. The chain's CDR3 is CASSPGRSIIPGDANTGELFF. The CDR3 bases are TGTGCCAGCAGCCCCGGAAGAAGTATTATTCCGGGGGACGCGAACACCGGGGAGCTGTTTTTT.

The chain employs TRBV7-9 and TRBJ2-1; TRBD2 is a possible D gene (5 bases). Germline CDR1 reads SEHNR; CDR2 reads FQNEAQ (reference sequence). The CDR3 is made up of 12 amino acids. Trimming took off 0 bases at V and 10 bases at J, with 7 bases between the two ends. The CDR3, as DNA: TGTGCCAGCAGCTTAGCAGCGGCAGAGCAGTTCTTC. This sequence encodes CASSLAAAEQFF.

This chain uses TRBV7-3 with TRBJ1-2; 11 nucleotides match TRBD1. There are 15 residues in the CDR3. The germline gives CDR1 SGHTA, CDR2 FQGTGA. The V segment lost 2 bases and the J segment 4 bases; nucleotides outside the gene matches: 3. The CDR3 is CASSLGTGGVYGYTF. The CDR3 DNA follows: TGTGCCAGCAGCTTAGGGACAGGGGGTGTCTATGGCTACACCTTC.

In DNA form, the CDR3 reads TGCAGCGTCTGGGCAGGCTACGAGCAGTACTTC. It encodes CSVWAGYEQYF. The chain employs TRBV29-1 and TRBJ2-7; D is uncertain. This CDR3 spans 11 amino acids. The V end lost 6 bases, the J end lost 3 bases, and 9 bases lay between the germline ends. Per germline, CDR1 SQVTM and CDR2 ANQGSEA.

The genes are TRBV9 and TRBJ1-1; the D gene is possibly TRBD1 (6 bases). V was cut by 4 bases and J by 3 bases, with 16 bases left in between. CDR3 length equals 15 residues. Germline loops: CDR1 SGDLS, CDR2 YYNGEE. The chain's CDR3 is CASSPSGGRDTEAFF. The CDR3 DNA sequence: TGTGCCAGCAGCCCCTCGGGGGGCAGGGACACTGAAGCTTTCTTT.

The chain is built from TRBV28 and TRBJ2-2; 13 bases align to TRBD2. The V gene's germline CDR1 is MDHEN and CDR2 SYDVKM. V gave up 5 bases and J gave up 0 bases; unmatched junction bases: 12. This CDR3 is built from 20 residues. The CDR3 loop reads CASSHPRLAGGPTNTGELFF. CDR3 nucleotides: TGTGCCAGCAGTCACCCCAGACTAGCGGGAGGTCCGACGAACACCGGGGAGCTGTTTTTT.

This clone was counted only a few times. The gene calls are TRBV11-2 and TRBJ2-7; 11 positions agree with TRBD2. V trimming: 2 bases; J trimming: 6 bases; junction bases outside the gene matches: 12. This CDR3 has 17 amino acids. The V gene's germline CDR1 is SGHAT and CDR2 FQNNGV. The CDR3 sequence: CASSLSGTSGLVREQYF. In DNA form, the CDR3 reads TGTGCCAGCAGCTTATCCGGGACTAGCGGCCTCGTGCGCGAGCAGTACTTC.

CDR3 sequence (DNA): TGTGCCAGCAGTTTCCAGGATGATAATTCACCCCTCCACTTT. This codes for CASSFQDDNSPLHF. V gene TRBV27 combines with J gene TRBJ1-6, with D uncertain. V lost 3 bases and J lost 5, with 8 bases in between. The CDR3 extends over 14 amino acids. From germline, CDR1 is MNHEY and CDR2 SMNVEV (reference sequence).

The V gene is TRBV4-1, the J gene TRBJ2-7; 7 bases align to TRBD1. Germline-derived CDR1 and CDR2 are MGHRA and YSYEKL. This CDR3 comprises 15 residues. With 4 bases clipped from V and 0 bases from J, the junction kept 6 bases outside the gene matches. The DNA of the CDR3 is TGCGCCAGCAGCCCACCACAGGGGAGCTCCTACGAGCAGTACTTC. Amino acids: CASSPPQGSSYEQYF.